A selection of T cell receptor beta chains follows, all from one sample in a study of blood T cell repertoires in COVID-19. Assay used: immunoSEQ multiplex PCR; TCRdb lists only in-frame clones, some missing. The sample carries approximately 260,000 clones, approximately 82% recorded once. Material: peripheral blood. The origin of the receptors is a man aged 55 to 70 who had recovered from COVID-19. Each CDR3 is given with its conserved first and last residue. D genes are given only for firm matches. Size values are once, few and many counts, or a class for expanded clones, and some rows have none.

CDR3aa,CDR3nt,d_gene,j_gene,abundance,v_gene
CASSFSGSRTGELFF,TGCGCCAGCAGCTTTAGCGGGAGTCGGACCGGGGAGCTGTTTTTT,TRBD2,TRBJ2-2,-,TRBV5-1
CASSSLRAGHNEQFF,TGCGCCAGCAGCTCACTGAGGGCCGGCCACAATGAGCAGTTCTTC,-,TRBJ2-1,-,TRBV5-1
CASSPGTPSTDTQYF,TGTGCCAGCAGCCCCGGGACTCCAAGCACAGATACGCAGTATTTT,-,TRBJ2-3,-,TRBV9
CASSEDRSTGELFF,TGTGCCAGCAGCGAAGACAGATCCACCGGGGAGCTGTTTTTT,-,TRBJ2-2,-,TRBV11-3
CATSDRKKRDTQYF,TGTGCCACCAGTGACCGGAAAAAGAGGGATACGCAGTATTTT,-,TRBJ2-3,-,TRBV24-1
CASSTRTGADEAFF,TGCGCCAGCAGCACCAGGACAGGGGCGGATGAAGCTTTCTTT,TRBD1,TRBJ1-1,-,TRBV5-1
CAWNFGTGDGYTF,TGTGCCTGGAATTTCGGGACAGGGGACGGCTACACCTTC,TRBD1,TRBJ1-2,-,TRBV30
CASSRAAGDRNEQFF,TGTGCCAGTAGTAGGGCCGCGGGGGACCGAAATGAGCAGTTCTTC,TRBD2,TRBJ2-1,-,TRBV19
CASSLAGLAGGLHTQYF,TGTGCCAGCAGCTTGGCCGGACTAGCGGGGGGGCTTCATACGCAGTATTTT,TRBD2,TRBJ2-3,-,TRBV5-4
CASSLYEETQYF,TGCGCCAGCAGCTTGTATGAGGAGACCCAGTACTTC,-,TRBJ2-5,-,TRBV5-1
CASDLGRGNYGYTF,TGTGCCAGTGATTTGGGCAGGGGGAACTATGGCTACACCTTC,TRBD1,TRBJ1-2,-,TRBV19
CASSGGTRTYYEQYF,TGTGCCAGCAGCGGCGGGACTAGAACATATTACGAGCAGTACTTC,TRBD2,TRBJ2-7,-,TRBV11-2
CATRGEGWNSPLHF,TGTGCCACCCGAGGCGAGGGTTGGAATTCACCCCTCCACTTT,-,TRBJ1-6,-,TRBV19
CASSLGGRNQETQYF,TGTGCCAGCAGCTTGGGCGGGAGGAATCAAGAGACCCAGTACTTC,TRBD2,TRBJ2-5,-,TRBV5-6
CASTLAGNTEAFF,TGCGCCAGCACCCTGGCAGGCAACACTGAAGCTTTCTTT,-,TRBJ1-1,-,TRBV5-1
CASSYGQQGQPQHF,TGTGCCAGCAGCTATGGGCAACAGGGTCAGCCCCAGCATTTT,-,TRBJ1-5,-,TRBV7-2
CASSYLPDSAYEQYF,TGTGCCAGCAGTTACCTCCCGGACAGTGCCTACGAGCAGTACTTC,-,TRBJ2-7,-,TRBV6-5
CASTFSGVRDTQYF,TGTGCCAGCACCTTTAGCGGGGTGCGGGATACGCAGTATTTT,TRBD2,TRBJ2-3,-,TRBV28
CASSNSPGLAIHEQFF,TGCGCCAGCAGCAACTCTCCGGGACTAGCCATCCATGAGCAGTTCTTC,TRBD2,TRBJ2-1,once,TRBV5-1
CASSKDPGGYSPHEQFF,TGTGCCAGCAGCAAGGATCCGGGGGGATATAGCCCGCATGAGCAGTTCTTC,TRBD2,TRBJ2-1,-,TRBV5-5
CAWNQGLAGVNEQFF,TGTGCCTGGAATCAGGGACTAGCGGGAGTCAATGAGCAGTTCTTC,TRBD2,TRBJ2-1,-,TRBV30
CASSLDYRVGDEQFF,TGCGCCAGCAGCTTGGATTACCGAGTGGGCGATGAGCAGTTCTTC,-,TRBJ2-1,-,TRBV5-1
CASSQVRGGLAGYNEQFF,TGTGCCAGCAGCCAAGTCCGTGGGGGACTAGCGGGGTACAATGAGCAGTTCTTC,TRBD2,TRBJ2-1,-,TRBV3-1/TRBV3-2
CASARRQDSNEKLFF,TGTGCTAGTGCCCGACGACAGGACAGTAATGAAAAACTGTTTTTT,-,TRBJ1-4,-,TRBV12-5
CASSPLRLAGGTGYGELFF,TGTGCCAGCAGCCCTCTCAGACTAGCGGGGGGGACCGGTTACGGGGAGCTGTTTTTT,TRBD2,TRBJ2-2,-,TRBV11-2
CASSPRSTGSSVSGNTIYF,TGTGCCAGCTCACCTCGTTCGACAGGGTCTTCCGTCTCTGGAAACACCATATATTTT,TRBD1,TRBJ1-3,-,TRBV18
CASSSGGKREQYF,TGTGCCAGCAGTTCCGGGGGAAAGAGGGAGCAGTACTTC,-,TRBJ2-7,once,TRBV12-3/TRBV12-4
CASSSRATDTQYF,TGTGCCAGCTCATCACGGGCCACAGATACGCAGTATTTT,-,TRBJ2-3,-,TRBV18
CASSRDRREAFF,TGTGCCAGCTCACGGGACAGGCGGGAAGCTTTCTTT,TRBD1,TRBJ1-1,-,TRBV18
CASSPGQGRQPQHF,TGTGCCAGCAGCCCGGGACAGGGGCGTCAGCCCCAGCATTTT,TRBD1,TRBJ1-5,few,TRBV4-2
CASTQGLAGVGNEQFF,TGTGCCAGCACCCAAGGACTAGCGGGAGTGGGTAATGAGCAGTTCTTC,TRBD2,TRBJ2-1,-,TRBV3-1/TRBV3-2